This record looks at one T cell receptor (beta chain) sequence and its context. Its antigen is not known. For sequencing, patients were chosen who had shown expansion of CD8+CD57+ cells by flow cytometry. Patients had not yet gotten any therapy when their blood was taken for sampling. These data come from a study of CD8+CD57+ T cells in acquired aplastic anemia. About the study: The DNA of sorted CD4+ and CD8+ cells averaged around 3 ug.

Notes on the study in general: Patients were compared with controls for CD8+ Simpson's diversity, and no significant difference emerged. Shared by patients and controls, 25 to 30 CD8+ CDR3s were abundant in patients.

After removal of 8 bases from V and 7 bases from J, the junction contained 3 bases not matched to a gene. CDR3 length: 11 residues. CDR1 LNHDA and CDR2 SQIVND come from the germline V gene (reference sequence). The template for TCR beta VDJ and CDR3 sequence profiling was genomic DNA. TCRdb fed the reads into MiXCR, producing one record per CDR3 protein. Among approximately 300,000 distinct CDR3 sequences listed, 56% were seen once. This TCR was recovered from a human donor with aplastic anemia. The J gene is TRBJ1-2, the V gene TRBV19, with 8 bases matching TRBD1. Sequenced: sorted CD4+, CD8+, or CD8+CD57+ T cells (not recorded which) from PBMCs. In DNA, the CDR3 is TGTGCCAGTGTTGACAGGGGTGGCTACACCTTC. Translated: CASVDRGGYTF.